Listed below are T cell receptor beta chains from one sample, sequenced in a study of cytomegalovirus exposure and HLA in healthy donors. TCRdb keeps only in-frame clones here, not all; method: immunoSEQ multiplex PCR. The sample yields about 110,000 clones, 79% seen once. The sequencing sample was made of PBMCs. The receptors derive from a man aged 30 to 45 in good health and CMV-seropositive. Both conserved end residues are part of each CDR3. The order of the fields is J gene, D gene, V gene, clone size, CDR3 protein, CDR3 DNA. A D gene is named only where the DNA matches it firmly. Clone size is given for some rows only: seen once, a few or many times, or a class if the clone is expanded.

>TRBJ1-2|TRBD1|TRBV5-1|.
CASSSTGDGTYGYTF
TGCGCCAGCAGCTCAACAGGGGACGGAACCTATGGCTACACCTTC
>TRBJ1-4|.|TRBV21-1|.
CASSKAKEGSTEKLFF
TGTGCCAGCAGCAAAGCGAAGGAGGGTTCGACTGAAAAACTGTTTTTT
>TRBJ1-1|.|TRBV6-5|many
CASSYSSSPMNTEAFF
TGTGCCAGCAGTTACTCGAGTAGCCCTATGAACACTGAAGCTTTCTTT
>TRBJ2-7|.|TRBV6-6|many
CASSYADGSSYEQYF
TGTGCCAGCAGTTACGCGGACGGGAGCTCCTACGAGCAGTACTTC
>TRBJ2-1|TRBD1|TRBV2|.
CASSETTGQYNEQFF
TGTGCCAGCAGTGAAACGACAGGGCAATACAATGAGCAGTTCTTC
>TRBJ2-1|.|TRBV7-2|once
CASSLPAEQFF
TGTGCCAGCAGCTTACCTGCGGAGCAGTTCTTC
>TRBJ2-4|.|TRBV21-1|.
CASSKVHRGTLTIQYF
TGTGCCAGCAGCAAAGTCCACAGGGGAACCTTGACCATTCAGTACTTC
>TRBJ2-7|.|TRBV21-1|.
CASSKSPPGGASREQYF
TGTGCCAGCAGCAAATCCCCCCCCGGGGGGGCTTCGCGGGAGCAGTACTTC
>TRBJ1-2|.|TRBV19|.
CASSMGQVPYGYTF
TGTGCCAGTAGTATGGGGCAGGTGCCCTATGGCTACACCTTC
>TRBJ2-5|.|TRBV10-3|.
CAIRTLERQYF
TGTGCCATCAGGACTCTAGAGCGGCAGTACTTC
>TRBJ2-1|TRBD2|TRBV4-2|.
CASSQDTAGGGDNEQFF
TGTGCCAGCAGCCAAGATACAGCGGGGGGCGGGGACAATGAGCAGTTCTTC
>TRBJ1-2|.|TRBV30|.
CAWSVMGHGYTF
TGTGCCTGGAGTGTTATGGGGCATGGCTACACCTTC
>TRBJ1-1|.|TRBV6-1|.
CASSADEDTEAFF
TGTGCCAGCAGTGCTGATGAGGACACTGAAGCTTTCTTT
>TRBJ1-2|TRBD1|TRBV2|.
CASRTTGTGVPGYTF
TGTGCCAGCAGGACTACCGGGACAGGGGTCCCTGGCTACACCTTC
>TRBJ2-2|.|TRBV9|.
CASSVLAGHPGELFF
TGTGCCAGCAGCGTTTTGGCGGGGCATCCCGGGGAGCTGTTTTTT
>TRBJ1-2|.|TRBV30|.
CAGLQGSKGYTF
TGTGCCGGACTTCAGGGGTCGAAGGGCTACACCTTC
>TRBJ2-3|TRBD2|TRBV2|.
CASSELASGGTDTQYF
TGTGCCAGCAGTGAACTGGCTAGCGGGGGCACAGATACGCAGTATTTT
>TRBJ2-1|.|TRBV30|.
CAWSVLVGSSYNEQFF
TGTGCCTGGAGTGTACTCGTGGGGAGCTCCTACAATGAGCAGTTCTTC
>TRBJ1-6|.|TRBV7-9|.
CASSDDSFNSPLHF
TGTGCCAGCAGCGACGACAGCTTTAATTCACCCCTCCACTTT
>TRBJ1-5|.|TRBV5-6|.
CASSLGAQPQHF
TGTGCCAGCAGCTTGGGGGCGCAGCCCCAGCATTTT
>TRBJ2-4|.|TRBV18|.
CASLDSPKNIQYF
TGTGCCAGCCTCGACAGTCCCAAAAACATTCAGTACTTC
>TRBJ2-1|.|TRBV20-1|.
CSARDQARQFF
TGCAGTGCTAGAGATCAAGCCCGGCAGTTCTTC
>TRBJ1-1|TRBD1|TRBV27|.
CASKDRGNTEAFF
TGTGCCAGCAAAGACAGGGGGAACACTGAAGCTTTCTTT
>TRBJ2-7|.|TRBV2|.
CASRPTGFENEQYF
TGTGCCAGCAGGCCGACAGGTTTCGAAAACGAGCAGTACTTC